The 13 T cell receptor beta chains below were found in one sample sequenced in a study of Ad26.COV2.S vaccination and SARS-CoV-2 variants. The treatment: 19 received Ad26.COV2.S at low or high dose, single or two shots; 5 received placebo; per-sample allocation not given. The study sampled participants on day 63 after the first vaccine or placebo injection. Clones were sequenced by immunoSEQ multiplex PCR, and TCRdb holds only the in-frame ones, with some missing. Of about 400,000 clones listed, 70% to 90% were seen once; the top ten hold over 1.5%. The sequencing used peripheral blood, collected in a trial of Ad26.COV2.S vaccine versus placebo. The receptors here all came from a person between 18 and 65 years old who received the Ad26.COV2.S COVID-19 vaccine or a placebo.

This sequence joins TRBV11-2 and TRBJ1-2; D uncertain. The V gene lost 7 bases and the J gene lost 8 bases, with 14 bases spanning the gap. This CDR3 contains 12 residues. Germline loops: CDR1 SGHAT, CDR2 FQNNGV. In DNA form, the CDR3 reads TGTGCCAGCACCCCCGTCCCGGGGGGCTACACCTTC. Encoded protein: CASTPVPGGYTF.

V and J are TRBV30 and TRBJ1-5; TRBD1 might be the D (6 bases). CDR3 length equals 14 residues. The V and J ends lost 0 bases and 5 bases respectively, with 11 bases between them. Germline CDR1 is GTSNPN and CDR2 is SVGIG (reference sequence). The CDR3 nucleotides are TGTGCCTGGAGTGTACAGGGTCCCCATCAGCCCCAGCATTTT. Translating gives CAWSVQGPHQPQHF.

The table lists this clone with a count of one. The rearrangement links TRBV28 to TRBJ2-4, with no clear D. With 5 bases removed from V and 5 bases from J, the gap between germline ends came to 10 bases. Germline lookup yields CDR1 MDHEN and CDR2 SYDVKM. This CDR3 comprises 13 residues. CDR3 in amino acids: CASSPPLQNIQYF. In DNA, the CDR3 is TGTGCCAGCAGTCCCCCTCTTCAAAACATTCAGTACTTC. The full variable domain, in which reference TRBV28 and TRBJ2-4 provide the parts outside the CDR3, is DVKVTQSSRYLVKRTGEKVFLECVQDMDHENMFWYRQDPGLGLRLIYFSYDVKMKEKGDIPEGYSVSREKKERFSLILESASTNQTSMYLCASSPPLQNIQYFGAGTRLSVL.

The chain couples TRBV7-6 to TRBJ2-5; 7 bases fit TRBD2. V was clipped by 4 bases and J by 5 bases; unmatched bases: 19. Per germline, CDR1 SGHVS and CDR2 FNYEAQ. There are 18 residues in the CDR3. The CDR3 DNA is TGTGCCAGCAGCTCTTGGGTAGGAGGGAGGGCATTATCGGAGACCCAGTACTTC. It specifies CASSSWVGGRALSETQYF.

The chain couples TRBV3-1 (or the pseudogene TRBV3-2) to TRBJ2-1, with a tentative D call TRBD1 (5 bases). Trimming cost V 0 bases and J 6 bases, with 12 bases left between them. CDR1 is LGHDT, CDR2 YNNKEL, per germline (reference sequence). This CDR3 has 15 amino acids. This chain's CDR3 is CASSQDSGWANEQFF. The CDR3 DNA follows: TGTGCCAGCAGCCAAGACTCAGGGTGGGCCAATGAGCAGTTCTTC.

The chain combines TRBV19 with TRBJ1-2; D call uncertain. Trimming removed 5 bases from V and 6 bases from J, with 13 bases in between. The CDR3 is 13 amino acids. Germline CDR1 LNHDA, CDR2 SQIVND (reference sequence). The CDR3 nucleotides read TGTGCCAGTAGTTTCGGTTACGAGGATGGCTACACCTTC. Translation gives CASSFGYEDGYTF.

The chain is built from TRBV10-3 and TRBJ2-7, with D perhaps TRBD1 (5 bases). V gave up 6 bases and J gave up 3 bases, with 9 bases separating them. Germline lookup yields CDR1 ENHRY and CDR2 SYGVKD. The CDR3 extends over 12 amino acids. DNA of the CDR3: TGTGCCATCAGGGATACAGGCTACGAGCAGTACTTC. It translates to CAIRDTGYEQYF.

J is TRBJ1-1 and V is TRBV4-2, with 9 positions matching TRBD1. Germline loops: CDR1 LGHNA, CDR2 YNFKEQ. Trimming removed 6 bases from V and 1 base from J; junction bases left unmatched: 3. The CDR3 is 14 amino acids. CDR3 DNA: TGTGCCAGCAGTCAGGACAGGGGGAACACTGAAGCTTTCTTT. It is translated as CASSQDRGNTEAFF.

This rearrangement joins TRBV28 to TRBJ2-1; TRBD1 agrees at 8 bases. V gave up 6 bases and J gave up 6 bases; unmatched junction bases: 7. CDR1 is MDHEN and CDR2 is SYDVKM in the germline V gene. The CDR3 length is 14 residues. The DNA of the CDR3 is TGTGCCAGCAGACAGGACAGGGTTCCCAATGAGCAGTTCTTC. Its translation is CASRQDRVPNEQFF.

This rearrangement joins TRBV5-6 to TRBJ1-1; D might be TRBD1 (6 bases). V was trimmed by 0 bases and J by 1 base, leaving 10 bases between them. The CDR3 runs to 15 residues. Germline V lookup: CDR1 SGHDT, CDR2 YYEEEE. CDR3: CASSLEGGGNTEAFF. CDR3 nucleotide sequence: TGTGCCAGCAGCTTGGAGGGGGGCGGGAACACTGAAGCTTTCTTT.

The gene calls are TRBV4-1 and TRBJ1-1; D gene unclear. V gave up 8 bases and J gave up 1 base, with 14 bases separating them. From germline, CDR1 is MGHRA and CDR2 YSYEKL. The CDR3 is 14 residues long. The CDR3, as DNA: TGCGCCAGCCATTCCGCGACAAGGAACACTGAAGCTTTCTTT. Residues: CASHSATRNTEAFF.

The chain combines TRBV30 with TRBJ1-2, with 8 bases fitting TRBD1. The CDR3 runs to 14 residues. Germline CDR1 is GTSNPN and CDR2 is SVGIG (reference sequence). The V segment lost 0 bases and the J segment 6 bases; nucleotides outside the gene matches: 6. CDR3 region: CAWSVTRGQDGYTF. The CDR3 nucleotides read TGTGCCTGGAGTGTAACCAGGGGACAGGATGGCTACACCTTC.

V usage is TRBV28 and J usage is TRBJ1-3, with 7 bases aligning to TRBD1. Germline lookup yields CDR1 MDHEN and CDR2 SYDVKM. V trimming: 4 bases; J trimming: 4 bases; junction bases outside the gene matches: 7. The CDR3 is made up of 15 amino acids. The CDR3 DNA sequence: TGTGCCAGCAGTTCAACAGGGGAGAAGGGAAACACCATATATTTT. Protein: CASSSTGEKGNTIYF. The entire variable domain, with the rest obtained from reference TRBV28 and TRBJ1-3, is as follows: DVKVTQSSRYLVKRTGEKVFLECVQDMDHENMFWYRQDPGLGLRLIYFSYDVKMKEKGDIPEGYSVSREKKERFSLILESASTNQTSMYLCASSSTGEKGNTIYFGEGSWLTVV.